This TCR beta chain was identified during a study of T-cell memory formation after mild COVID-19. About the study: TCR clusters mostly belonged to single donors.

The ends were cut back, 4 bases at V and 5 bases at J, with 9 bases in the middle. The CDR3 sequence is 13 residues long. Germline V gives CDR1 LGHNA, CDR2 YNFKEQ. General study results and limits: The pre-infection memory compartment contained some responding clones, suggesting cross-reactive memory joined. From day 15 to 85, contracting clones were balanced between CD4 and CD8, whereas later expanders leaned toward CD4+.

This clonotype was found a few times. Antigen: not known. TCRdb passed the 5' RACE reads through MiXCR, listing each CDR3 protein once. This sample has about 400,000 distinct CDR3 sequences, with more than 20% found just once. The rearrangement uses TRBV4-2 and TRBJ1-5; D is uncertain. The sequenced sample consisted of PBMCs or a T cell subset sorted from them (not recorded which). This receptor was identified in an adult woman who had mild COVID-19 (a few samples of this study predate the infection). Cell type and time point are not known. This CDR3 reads CASSLGGHQPQHF. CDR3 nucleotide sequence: TGTGCCAGCAGCCTCGGAGGACATCAGCCCCAGCATTTT.